Listed below are T cell receptor beta chains from one sample, sequenced in a study of blood T cell repertoires in COVID-19. Clones were read by immunoSEQ multiplex PCR, and TCRdb kept only the in-frame ones, dropping some. Of roughly 290,000 clones listed, approximately 83% are singletons. Material for sequencing was PBMCs or T cells enriched from blood (not recorded which). The source is a woman aged 30 to 39 who had recovered from COVID-19. Both conserved end residues are part of each CDR3. D genes are given only for firm matches. Clone sizes are given selectively: once, few, many, or a class where the clone is expanded.

NA	NA	TRBV7-2	TRBJ1-4	CASSQARYNEKLFF	TGTGCCAGCAGCCAGGCACGGTATAATGAAAAACTGTTTTTT
NA	NA	TRBV18	TRBJ1-5	CASTGRSSNQPQHF	TGTGCCAGCACCGGGAGGAGTAGCAATCAGCCCCAGCATTTT
NA	NA	TRBV2	TRBJ1-1	CASGPRNTEAFF	TGTGCCAGCGGGCCCAGGAACACTGAAGCTTTCTTT
NA	NA	TRBV28	TRBJ1-2	CASSLTTMGGAAGYTF	TGTGCCAGCAGTTTGACTACAATGGGCGGGGCGGCTGGCTACACCTTC
TRBD2	NA	TRBV25-1	TRBJ2-1	CASSDPRGTMWFF	TGTGCCAGCAGTGACCCGCGGGGGACTATGTGGTTCTTC
NA	NA	TRBV6-5	TRBJ2-3	CASSSMNRRLADTQYF	TGTGCCAGCAGTTCAATGAATCGGAGGCTTGCAGATACGCAGTATTTT
NA	NA	TRBV29-1	TRBJ2-7	CSVEDIREQYF	TGCAGCGTTGAAGATATTCGCGAGCAGTACTTC
TRBD1	NA	TRBV18	TRBJ1-1	CASSPPGQGTTEAFF	TGTGCCAGCTCACCGCCCGGACAGGGGACGACTGAAGCTTTCTTT
TRBD1	NA	TRBV12-3/TRBV12-4	TRBJ2-7	CASSSTGINEQYF	TGTGCCAGCAGTTCGACAGGGATTAACGAGCAGTACTTC
TRBD1	NA	TRBV25-1	TRBJ1-2	CASSPRGTVNGYTF	TGTGCCAGCAGTCCTCGAGGGACAGTGAATGGCTACACCTTC
NA	few	TRBV5-1	TRBJ1-4	CASASTTGNEKLFF	TGCGCCAGCGCGAGCACGACAGGAAATGAAAAACTGTTTTTT
TRBD1	NA	TRBV6-1	TRBJ2-1	CASSEWTGDGFF	TGTGCCAGCAGTGAATGGACAGGCGATGGGTTCTTC
TRBD1	few	TRBV5-4	TRBJ1-1	CASSWTGTGGAFF	TGTGCCAGCAGCTGGACCGGGACAGGTGGAGCTTTCTTT
NA	NA	TRBV5-1	TRBJ1-3	CASSFKGEPGNTIYF	TGCGCCAGCAGCTTTAAGGGGGAGCCTGGAAACACCATATATTTT
NA	NA	TRBV29-1	TRBJ1-4	CSVSSRANEKLFF	TGCAGCGTCTCCAGTCGGGCTAATGAAAAACTGTTTTTT
NA	NA	TRBV24-1	TRBJ2-7	CATTGKRSYEQYF	TGTGCCACCACGGGAAAGCGGAGCTACGAGCAGTACTTC
TRBD1	NA	TRBV6-5	TRBJ2-7	CASTVTGGYEQYF	TGTGCCAGCACGGTGACAGGGGGCTACGAGCAGTACTTC
TRBD1	few	TRBV7-2	TRBJ1-1	CASSFRGTGIGNTEAFF	TGTGCCAGCAGCTTTAGGGGGACAGGCATCGGGAACACTGAAGCTTTCTTT
NA	NA	TRBV6-5	TRBJ2-2	CASRLEAGNTGELFF	TGTGCCAGCCGCCTGGAGGCGGGGAACACCGGGGAGCTGTTTTTT
TRBD2	NA	TRBV27	TRBJ2-3	CASSLGRGGPRTDTQYF	TGTGCCAGCAGTTTAGGGCGGGGGGGCCCTCGCACAGATACGCAGTATTTT